What follows are 17 T cell receptor beta chains derived from one specimen sequenced in a study of cytotoxic CD8 clonotypes in ibrutinib-treated CLL. TCRdb keeps only in-frame clones here, not all; method: immunoSEQ multiplex PCR. Among tens of thousands of clones listed, around 78% were seen once. Specimen: PBMCs, collected after 24 months of ibrutinib treatment. Source of these receptors: a human donor with chronic lymphocytic leukemia.

The CDR3 nucleotides read TGTGCCAGCAGTGACCGGGGCCCAGACGAGCAGTACTTC. Translating it yields CASSDRGPDEQYF. The chain carries TRBV6-6 and TRBJ2-7; D might be TRBD1 or TRBD2, each matching 5 bases. This CDR3 comprises 13 residues. Germline assignment: CDR1 MNHNY and CDR2 SVGAGI (reference sequence). V lost 5 bases, J lost 5 bases, and 13 bases lay in between.

The V call is TRBV2, the J call TRBJ2-1, with D tentatively TRBD2 (5 bases). The ends were cut back, 6 bases at V and 0 bases at J, with 12 bases in the middle. The germline V gene has CDR1 SNHLY and CDR2 FYNNEI. CDR3 length: 15 residues. Written as DNA, the CDR3 is TGTGCCAGCAGGACGGAGCGGAGCTCCTACAATGAGCAGTTCTTC. Translation gives CASRTERSSYNEQFF.

This clone was observed a handful of times. The chain uses TRBV2 and TRBJ1-2, with D perhaps matching TRBD1 (5 bases). The CDR3 loop spans 13 amino acids. V was pared by 7 bases and J by 7 bases, with 16 bases between. CDR1 SNHLY and CDR2 FYNNEI come from the germline V gene. CDR3 amino acids: CASTQGLGGGYTF. The CDR3 region has the DNA TGTGCCAGCACCCAGGGCTTGGGGGGTGGCTACACCTTC.

The J gene is TRBJ2-2, the V gene TRBV11-2, with TRBD1 as a possible D gene (6 bases). Per germline, CDR1 SGHAT and CDR2 FQNNGV. Deletions cut 1 base from V and 4 bases from J, with 10 bases between. This CDR3 has 15 residues. CDR3 amino acids: CASSLVGASTGELFF. CDR3 coding DNA: TGTGCCAGCAGCTTAGTGGGGGCTAGCACCGGGGAGCTGTTTTTT.

J is TRBJ2-7 and V is TRBV5-1; possibly TRBD2 for D (6 bases). CDR3 length equals 16 residues. V shed 0 bases and J shed 1 base, with 14 bases lying between them. Germline V CDR1 and CDR2: SGHRS, YFSETQ. The CDR3 spells CASSLGAGTLSYEQYF. The CDR3 DNA reads as TGCGCCAGCAGCTTGGGGGCCGGGACTTTGTCCTACGAGCAGTACTTC.

The chain couples TRBV18 to TRBJ1-1, with a weak D call TRBD1 (6 bases). This CDR3 has 12 residues. V was trimmed by 5 bases and J by 13 bases, leaving 17 bases between them. CDR1 is KGHSH and CDR2 is LQKENI in the germline V gene. CDR3 sequence (DNA): TGTGCCAGCTCATACCCCACAGGGTTTAGTTTCTTT. This translates into CASSYPTGFSFF. Together with reference TRBV18 and TRBJ1-1, the CDR3 gives the full variable domain: NAGVMQNPRHLVRRRGQEARLRCSPMKGHSHVYWYRQLPEEGLKFMVYLQKENIIDESGMPKERFSAEFPKEGPSILRIQQVVRGDSAAYFCASSYPTGFSFFGQGTRLTVV.

The chain is built from TRBV6-1 and TRBJ1-2, with TRBD1 identical over 9 bases. Germline V CDR1 and CDR2: MNHNS, SASEGT. J lost 5 bases, V lost 5 bases, and 9 bases had no gene match. The CDR3 length is 15 residues. The CDR3 loop is CASSTEAGQGYGYTF. The CDR3 nucleotides read TGTGCCAGCAGTACCGAAGCGGGACAGGGATATGGCTACACCTTC.

The gene calls are TRBV2 and TRBJ1-1, with D possibly matching TRBD1 (6 bases). V lost 8 bases, J lost 3 bases, and 10 bases lay in between. The CDR3 runs to 12 residues. Germline V lookup: CDR1 SNHLY, CDR2 FYNNEI. Here the CDR3 DNA reads TGTGCCAGCCGACAGGTTTACACTGAAGCTTTCTTT. It codes for CASRQVYTEAFF.

This chain connects TRBV28 to TRBJ2-2, with D possibly being TRBD2 (6 bases). Germline V lookup: CDR1 MDHEN, CDR2 SYDVKM. The CDR3 loop spans 16 amino acids. V lost 4 bases, J lost 1 base, and 13 bases lay in between. The CDR3 loop reads CASSWGLAENTGELFF. CDR3 DNA: TGTGCCAGCAGTTGGGGGTTAGCGGAGAACACCGGGGAGCTGTTTTTT.

The gene calls are TRBV2 and TRBJ2-5; 7 bases line up with TRBD2. Trimming cost V 3 bases and J 4 bases; bases outside gene matches: 8. This CDR3 contains 15 residues. Germline-derived CDR1 and CDR2 are SNHLY and FYNNEI. The CDR3 nucleotides are TGTGCCAGCAGTGATGGGGCGGGAGAACGAGAGACCCAGTACTTC. Translating gives CASSDGAGERETQYF.

This chain's CDR3 is CATSRDIAGSGYEQYF. In DNA form, the CDR3 reads TGTGCCACCAGCAGAGATATCGCGGGGTCAGGTTACGAGCAGTACTTC. The chain recombines TRBV15 with TRBJ2-7, with D possibly TRBD2 on 6 matching bases. With 0 bases removed from V and 4 bases from J, the gap between germline ends came to 16 bases. The CDR3 runs to 16 residues. Germline assignment: CDR1 LNHNV and CDR2 YYDKDF (reference sequence).

This clone appeared a few times. This chain links TRBV11-1 with TRBJ1-1; possible D gene TRBD1, 6 bases. There are 13 residues in the CDR3. V was pared by 5 bases and J by 2 bases, with 9 bases between. Germline V CDR1 and CDR2: SGHAT, FQDESV (reference sequence). The CDR3: CASSLQGNTEAFF. The CDR3 nucleotides read TGTGCCAGCAGCCTACAGGGCAACACTGAAGCTTTCTTT.

The genes are TRBV6-1 and TRBJ1-3, with D possibly matching TRBD1 (5 bases). Germline V gene data show CDR1 as MNHNS and CDR2 as SASEGT. V was pared by 7 bases and J by 1 base, with 14 bases between. The CDR3 totals 15 residues. The CDR3 nucleotides are TGTGCCAGCAAATCCGGGACTTCGTCTGGAAACACCATATATTTT. Translating it yields CASKSGTSSGNTIYF.

The gene calls are TRBV6-1 and TRBJ2-2, with TRBD1 matching over 11 bases. Germline V lookup: CDR1 MNHNS, CDR2 SASEGT. The CDR3 is made up of 15 amino acids. V shed 4 bases and J 6 bases; nucleotides not matched to a gene: 4. This CDR3 reads CASSVGTGGAGELFF. The CDR3 DNA reads TGTGCCAGCAGTGTGGGGACAGGGGGAGCCGGGGAGCTGTTTTTT.

The chain has TRBV5-4 and TRBJ2-1; 12 bases are a match to TRBD1. Per germline, CDR1 SGHNT and CDR2 YYREEE (reference sequence). V lost 1 base to trimming and J lost 6 bases; unmatched junction nucleotides: 8. The CDR3 consists of 17 residues. In nucleotides, the CDR3 is TGTGCCAGCAGCTTGAGGTCCGGGACAGGGGGCCCCAATGAGCAGTTCTTC. Its protein product is CASSLRSGTGGPNEQFF. Combining the CDR3 with reference TRBV5-4 and TRBJ2-1 gives the whole variable domain ETGVTQSPTHLIKTRGQQVTLRCSSQSGHNTVSWYQQALGQGPQFIFQYYREEENGRGNFPPRFSGLQFPNYSSELNVNALELDDSALYLCASSLRSGTGGPNEQFFGPGTRLTVL.

The V and J genes are TRBV10-2 and TRBJ2-7, with D maybe TRBD2 (6 bases). Per germline, CDR1 WSHSY and CDR2 SAAADI. The CDR3 contains 15 residues. V lost 0 bases and J 0 bases, leaving 9 bases between the germline ends. CDR3 coding DNA: TGCGCCAGCAGTGAGTCGGGCGGGGCCTCCTACGAGCAGTACTTC. Translated: CASSESGGASYEQYF.

The V call is TRBV7-2, the J call TRBJ2-2; 7 bases are a match to TRBD2. The CDR3 totals 13 residues. CDR1 SGHTA and CDR2 FQGNSA come from the germline V gene. With 8 bases clipped from V and 4 bases from J, the junction kept 4 bases outside the gene matches. CDR3 sequence (DNA): TGTGCCAGCCGGGAGGCGGGCACCGGGGAGCTGTTTTTT. Its protein is CASREAGTGELFF. Filled out from reference TRBV7-2 and TRBJ2-2, the complete variable domain reads GAGVSQSPSNKVTEKGKDVELRCDPISGHTALYWYRQSLGQGLEFLIYFQGNSAPDKSGLPSDRFSAERTGGSVSTLTIQRTQQEDSAVYLCASREAGTGELFFGEGSRLTVL.